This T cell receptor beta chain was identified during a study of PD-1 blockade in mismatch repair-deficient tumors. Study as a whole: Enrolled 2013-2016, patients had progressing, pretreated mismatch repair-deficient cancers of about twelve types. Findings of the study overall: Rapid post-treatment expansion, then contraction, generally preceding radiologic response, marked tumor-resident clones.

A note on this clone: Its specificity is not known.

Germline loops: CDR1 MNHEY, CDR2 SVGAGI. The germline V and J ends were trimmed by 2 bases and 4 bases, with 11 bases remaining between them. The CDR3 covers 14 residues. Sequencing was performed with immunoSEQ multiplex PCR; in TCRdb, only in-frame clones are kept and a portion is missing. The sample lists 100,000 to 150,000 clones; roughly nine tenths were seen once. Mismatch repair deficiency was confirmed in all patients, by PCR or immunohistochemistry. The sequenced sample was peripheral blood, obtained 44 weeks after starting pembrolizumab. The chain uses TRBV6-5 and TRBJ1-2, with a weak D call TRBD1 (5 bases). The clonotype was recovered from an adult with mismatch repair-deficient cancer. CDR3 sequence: CASSYGRVSYGYTF. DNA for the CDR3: TGTGCCAGCAGTTACGGCAGGGTATCCTATGGCTACACCTTC.